A single sample gave rise to the 20 T cell receptor beta chains below, sequenced in a study of T cells in women clearing cervical HPV infection. Assay: immunoSEQ multiplex PCR; the TCRdb copy retains only in-frame clones and omits some. The listing contains about 16,000 clones. Material: blood buffy coat. Receptor source: a woman aged 18 to 75 with a cervical HPV16 infection that either progressed to CIN3+ or cleared (not recorded which).

On this clone: Read coverage stops 3 residues before the CDR3 terminus; the germline J gene supplies the remainder. The chain is built from TRBV20-1 and TRBJ2-1; 9 bases match TRBD2. The CDR3 loop spans 16 amino acids. Germline assignment: CDR1 DFQATT and CDR2 SNEGSKA (reference sequence). V was pared by 1 base and J by 7 bases, with 11 bases of the junction left unmatched. The sequenced CDR3 bases are TGCAGTGCTAGAGGTTTTGGGGCTAGCGGGATGAATGAG. It translates to CSARGFGASGMNE. The complete CDR3 protein is CSARGFGASGMNEQFF.

In the case of this clone: From the germline J gene comes the end of the CDR3, since the read stops 3 residues before it. This sequence joins TRBV19 and TRBJ2-5, with TRBD1 matching over 8 bases. Germline V CDR1 and CDR2: LNHDA, SQIVND (reference sequence). This CDR3 is 13 amino acids long. J gave up 2 bases and V 8 bases, and 4 bases lay outside the gene matches. The CDR3 sequence is CASGGTGQETQYF. CDR3 bases read: TGTGCCAGTGGCGGGACAGGTCAAGAGACC.

Note on this clone: From the germline J gene comes the end of the CDR3, since the read stops 3 residues before it. The V gene is TRBV20-1, the J gene TRBJ1-5; TRBD1 agrees at 7 bases. In germline, CDR1 is DFQATT, CDR2 SNEGSKA (reference sequence). The ends lost 5 bases at V and 6 bases at J; junction bases unmatched: 4. This CDR3 is built from 12 residues. CDR3 sequence: CSAYRGGQPQHF. Incomplete CDR3 DNA: TGCAGTGCTTACAGGGGTGGTCAGCCC.

For this clone: The CDR3 end lies 3 residues beyond the end of the read and is filled in from the germline J gene. The chain links TRBV28 to TRBJ2-1, with a weak D call TRBD1 (5 bases). This CDR3 is 14 amino acids long. Trimming cost V 6 bases and J 6 bases, with 15 bases left between them. Looked up from germline, CDR1 is MDHEN and CDR2 is SYDVKM. The CDR3 here is CASSPQDITNEQFF. The covered CDR3 bases are TGTGCCAGCAGCCCCCAGGACATAACCAATGAG. Full variable domain (rest looked up from reference TRBV28 and TRBJ2-1): DVKVTQSSRYLVKRTGEKVFLECVQDMDHENMFWYRQDPGLGLRLIYFSYDVKMKEKGDIPEGYSVSREKKERFSLILESASTNQTSMYLCASSPQDITNEQFFGPGTRLTVL.

Comments on this clone: The CDR3 goes on 3 residues after the read ends, and that part is filled in from the germline J gene. The rearrangement links TRBV2 to TRBJ2-2; 7 bases match TRBD1. This CDR3 is 16 amino acids long. Germline lookup yields CDR1 SNHLY and CDR2 FYNNEI. Trimming at V came to 4 bases and at J to 1 base, leaving 6 bases not matched to a gene. CDR3 protein: CASSARGQQNTGELFF. CDR3 bases read: TGTGCCAGCAGTGCGAGGGGACAGCAGAACACCGGGGAG.

About this clone itself: The read ends 3 residues early relative to the CDR3; the germline J gene fills the gap. The V call is TRBV29-1, the J call TRBJ2-7; tentatively, D is TRBD2 (5 bases). CDR1 and CDR2 from the germline V gene are SQVTM and ANQGSEA. V was cut by 6 bases and J by 6 bases, with 12 bases left in between. The CDR3 spans 11 residues. The CDR3 bases that were read are TGCAGCGTAGCTAGCATGGGCGAG. Encoded protein: CSVASMGE. The complete CDR3 sequence is CSVASMGEQYF.

A note on this clone: The CDR3 goes on 3 residues after the read ends, and that part is filled in from the germline J gene. This chain joins TRBV11-3 and TRBJ2-2; D ambiguous. V gave up 7 bases and J gave up 5 bases, with 8 bases separating them. The germline gives CDR1 SGHNT, CDR2 YENEEA. The CDR3 covers 12 residues. Incomplete CDR3 DNA: TGTGCCAGCACCGCGGCGACCGGGGAG. Its protein is CASTAATGE. The full CDR3 protein reads CASTAATGELFF.

In the case of this clone: The read is 3 residues too short to cover the CDR3 end, so that end is filled in from the germline J gene. This chain connects TRBV12-3 or TRBV12-4 to TRBJ2-7; perhaps TRBD2 as D (5 bases). This CDR3 comprises 14 residues. V shed 7 bases and J shed 5 bases, with 18 bases lying between them. The CDR3 DNA, read in part, is TGTGCCAGCACCCATAGAGGGTTTTATAACGAG. It translates to CASTHRGFYNE. The complete CDR3 reads CASTHRGFYNEQYF.

Remarks on this clone: The read finishes 3 residues shy of the CDR3 end, and the germline J gene is used to complete it. This chain uses TRBV11-2 with TRBJ2-7; 9 bases line up with TRBD1. J lost 2 bases, V lost 5 bases, and 7 bases had no gene match. The CDR3 has 15 amino acids. Germline CDR1 reads SGHAT; CDR2 reads FQNNGV. The part of the CDR3 DNA that was read is TGTGCCAGCAGCCAGGACAGGGGTATACCCTACGAG. Residues: CASSQDRGIPYE. The CDR3 in full is CASSQDRGIPYEQYF.

As concerns this clone: The read ends 3 residues early relative to the CDR3; the germline J gene fills the gap. The rearrangement joins TRBV29-1 to TRBJ2-7; 7 bases are a match to TRBD2. The J segment lost 2 bases and the V segment lost 7 bases, leaving 11 bases of the junction unmatched. This CDR3 spans 14 amino acids. Germline CDR1 reads SQVTM; CDR2 reads ANQGSEA. CDR3 DNA, as far as it was read: TGCAGCGGGGGGGAGGGACGTCAAACCTACGAG. It specifies CSGGEGRQTYE. The full CDR3 reads CSGGEGRQTYEQYF.

Regarding this clone: The CDR3 end falls 3 residues outside the read, so it is completed with the germline J gene. The V call is TRBV18, the J call TRBJ1-5; 7 nucleotides align to TRBD1. The junction had 11 bases not matched to a gene; V was cut back by 5 bases and J by 4 bases. This CDR3 is built from 16 residues. Germline V lookup: CDR1 KGHSH, CDR2 LQKENI. The CDR3 bases that were read are TGTGCCAGCTCATTGACAGGGAGGAATGGAAATCAGCCC. It codes for CASSLTGRNGNQP. The entire CDR3 protein reads CASSLTGRNGNQPQHF. Full variable domain (remainder filled in from reference TRBV18 and TRBJ1-5): NAGVMQNPRHLVRRRGQEARLRCSPMKGHSHVYWYRQLPEEGLKFMVYLQKENIIDESGMPKERFSAEFPKEGPSILRIQQVVRGDSAAYFCASSLTGRNGNQPQHFGDGTRLSIL.

In the case of this clone: The read gets to within 3 residues of the CDR3 end, and the germline J gene fills in the rest. The chain is built from TRBV7-3 and TRBJ2-5, with D tentatively TRBD1 (6 bases). The germline gives CDR1 SGHTA, CDR2 FQGTGA. The CDR3 consists of 15 residues. The V and J ends lost 5 bases and 1 base respectively, with 14 bases between them. The covered CDR3 bases are TGTGCCAGCAGCACCGGGCAGGGGTCCCAAGAGACC. The encoded protein is CASSTGQGSQET. The entire CDR3 protein reads CASSTGQGSQETQYF.

On this clone: The sequenced fragment ends 3 residues before the CDR3 boundary, so the rest is inferred from the germline J gene. This rearrangement joins TRBV19 to TRBJ2-2, with a weak D call TRBD1 (7 bases). The CDR3 covers 15 residues. From germline, CDR1 is LNHDA and CDR2 SQIVND (reference sequence). Trimming left V 7 bases short and J 1 base short, with 13 bases between. The CDR3: CASTPRGVNTGELFF. The covered CDR3 bases are TGTGCCAGTACCCCCAGGGGGGTGAACACCGGGGAG. The whole variable domain, filled in from reference TRBV19 and TRBJ2-2, reads DGGITQSPKYLFRKEGQNVTLSCEQNLNHDAMYWYRQDPGQGLRLIYYSQIVNDFQKGDIAEGYSVSREKKESFPLTVTSAQKNPTAFYLCASTPRGVNTGELFFGEGSRLTVL.

In terms of frequency, this clone is medium-sized (0.01 to 0.1%). Read coverage stops 3 residues before the CDR3 terminus; the germline J gene supplies the remainder. This CDR3 is also generated by other DNA sequences in the sample. The chain employs TRBV6-2 or TRBV6-3 and TRBJ2-3, with 7 bases aligning to TRBD1. The ends lost 6 bases at V and 1 base at J; junction bases unmatched: 4. The length of the CDR3 is 14 residues. The germline CDR1 and CDR2 sequences are MNHEY and SVGEGT. This CDR3 is CASSPGQGTDTQYF. Incomplete CDR3 DNA: TGTGCCAGCAGCCCAGGACAGGGCACAGATACG.

In regard to this clone: The read is 3 residues too short to cover the CDR3 end, so that end is filled in from the germline J gene. V is TRBV5-1 and J is TRBJ2-3, with 11 positions matching TRBD1. V was clipped by 5 bases and J by 5 bases; unmatched bases: 4. Germline CDR1 reads SGHRS; CDR2 reads YFSETQ. This CDR3 comprises 14 residues. Here the CDR3 reads CASRGQGARDTQYF. Partial CDR3 DNA: TGCGCCAGCAGAGGACAGGGGGCTAGAGATACG.

Comment on this clone: The read terminates 3 residues before the CDR3 end, so the remaining end is supplied by the germline J gene. This chain joins TRBV5-1 and TRBJ2-3; TRBD1 aligns across 8 bases. After removal of 3 bases from V and 4 bases from J, the junction contained 1 base not matched to a gene. This CDR3 comprises 13 residues. The germline gives CDR1 SGHRS, CDR2 YFSETQ. CDR3 region: CASSWGQADTQYF. CDR3 DNA, as far as it was read: TGCGCCAGCAGCTGGGGACAGGCAGATACG.

Comment on this clone: The missing CDR3 end, 3 residues past where the read stops, is filled in from the germline J gene. The chain joins TRBV2 to TRBJ1-5; TRBD1 matches at 7 bases. Germline V gene data show CDR1 as SNHLY and CDR2 as FYNNEI. The ends lost 6 bases at V and 2 bases at J; junction bases unmatched: 1. The CDR3 length is 13 residues. The CDR3 sequence: CASSGQGNQPQHF. CDR3 DNA, as far as it was read: TGTGCCAGCAGCGGACAGGGCAATCAGCCC.

About this clone itself: Read coverage stops 3 residues before the CDR3 terminus; the germline J gene supplies the remainder. The chain links TRBV12-3 or TRBV12-4 to TRBJ2-1; 11 positions agree with TRBD2. J lost 7 bases, V lost 6 bases, and 17 bases had no gene match. This CDR3 region has 18 residues. The CDR3 DNA, read in part, is TGTGCCAGCAGCCGAAGAGTAAGCGGGACTAGCGGTGGTAATGAG. Protein sequence: CASSRRVSGTSGGNE. The whole CDR3 sequence is CASSRRVSGTSGGNEQFF.

As concerns this clone: The DNA ends 3 residues before the CDR3 does, and the rest of the CDR3 is filled in from the germline J gene. The chain is built from TRBV30 and TRBJ2-2; TRBD2 matches at 10 bases. There are 17 residues in the CDR3. Per germline, CDR1 GTSNPN and CDR2 SVGIG (reference sequence). V dropped 0 bases and J dropped 3; count of bases not matched to a gene: 7. The DNA read from the CDR3 is TGTGCCTGGAGTGTAAGGAGCGGGAGGGCATACACCGGGGAG. It is translated as CAWSVRSGRAYTGE. The entire CDR3 sequence reads CAWSVRSGRAYTGELFF.

Comments on this clone: The read halts 3 residues ahead of the CDR3 end, with the missing end drawn from the germline J gene. V usage is TRBV6-2 or TRBV6-3 and J usage is TRBJ1-4; maybe TRBD1 (5 bases). V was shortened by 6 bases and J by 5 bases, with 22 bases between the two germline ends. The CDR3 is 17 amino acids. Germline V CDR1 and CDR2: MNHEY, SVGEGT. Partial CDR3 DNA: TGTGCCAGCAGCTCGTCGGACATAAGGATATTGAATGAAAAA. Its protein product is CASSSSDIRILNEK. The full CDR3 is CASSSSDIRILNEKLFF.